This TCR beta chain was sequenced in a study of CD8+CD57+ T cells in acquired aplastic anemia. The V gene lost 6 bases and the J gene lost 6 bases, with 17 bases spanning the gap. The CDR3 sequence is 15 residues long. Profiling that covered TCR beta VDJ and CDR3 relied on genomic DNA as its template. TCRdb fed the reads into MiXCR, producing one record per CDR3 protein. The table shows approximately 220,000 distinct CDR3 sequences, with 45% to 50% occurring only once. The sample holds many counts of this clonotype. Sequencing involved patients with CD8+CD57+ cell expansion previously shown by flow cytometry.

The source of this sequence is a human donor with aplastic anemia. Sequencing was carried out using sorted CD4+, CD8+, or CD8+CD57+ T cells (not recorded which) from PBMCs. The rearrangement joins TRBV12-3 or TRBV12-4 to TRBJ2-2; D call uncertain. In DNA form, the CDR3 reads TGTGCCAGCAGCTCGGCCGGATTGAGCCCCGGGGAGCTGTTTTTT. Its translation is CASSSAGLSPGELFF.